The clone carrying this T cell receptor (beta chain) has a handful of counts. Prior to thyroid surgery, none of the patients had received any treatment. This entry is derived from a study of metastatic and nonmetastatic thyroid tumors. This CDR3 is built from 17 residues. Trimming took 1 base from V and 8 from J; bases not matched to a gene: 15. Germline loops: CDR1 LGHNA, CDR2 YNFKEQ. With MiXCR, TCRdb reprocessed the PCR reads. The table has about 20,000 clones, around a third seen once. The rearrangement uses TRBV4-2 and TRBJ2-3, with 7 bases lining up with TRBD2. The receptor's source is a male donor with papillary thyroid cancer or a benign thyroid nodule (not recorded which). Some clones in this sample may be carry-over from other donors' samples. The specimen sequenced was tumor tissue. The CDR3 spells CASSQGRGGREEGTQYF. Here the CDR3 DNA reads TGTGCCAGCAGCCAAGGGCGTGGCGGGAGAGAGGAGGGTACGCAGTATTTT.